Shown below are 27 T cell receptor beta chains from a single sample sequenced in a study of T cell repertoires in cytomegalovirus infection. TCRdb reanalysed the reads using MiXCR and keeps one entry per CDR3 protein. This sample has 570,000 or so distinct CDR3 sequences, with 40% found just once. Their specific antigens are unknown. This sample comprised cultured PBMCs, obtained from culture after CMV antigen stimulation. All receptors come from a human donor in good health (CMV status not recorded). Some clones in this sample may be carry-over from other donors' samples.

The CDR3 here is CASSPGAGGVNEQFF. DNA of the CDR3: TGTGCCAGCAGCCCAGGGGCCGGGGGGGTCAATGAGCAGTTCTTC. This chain links TRBV7-2 with TRBJ2-1, with 8 positions matching TRBD2. Looked up from germline, CDR1 is SGHTA and CDR2 is FQGNSA. The CDR3 consists of 15 residues. Trimming at V came to 5 bases and at J to 6 bases, leaving 9 bases not matched to a gene.

J is TRBJ2-7 and V is TRBV7-2; 10 positions agree with TRBD2. The CDR3 length is 18 residues. The germline V gene has CDR1 SGHTA and CDR2 FQGNSA. The V gene end was trimmed by 2 bases and the J gene end by 2 bases; junction bases not matched to a gene: 12. The CDR3 loop reads CASSLIRSGGASPYEQYF. CDR3 nucleotides: TGTGCCAGCAGCTTAATTCGGAGCGGGGGGGCCAGCCCCTACGAGCAGTACTTC.

The genes are TRBV12-3 or TRBV12-4 and TRBJ2-3; possible D gene TRBD2, 6 bases. This CDR3 comprises 14 residues. With 5 bases removed from V and 1 base from J, the gap between germline ends came to 10 bases. This CDR3 reads CASSNTGGTDTQYF. DNA for the CDR3: TGTGCCAGCAGTAACACGGGGGGCACAGATACGCAGTATTTT.

The V call is TRBV4-3, the J call TRBJ1-2; TRBD1 matches 7 bases. This CDR3 is built from 16 residues. Germline-derived CDR1 and CDR2 are LGHNA and YSLEER. Trimming removed 4 bases from V and 7 bases from J; junction bases left unmatched: 15. The CDR3 sequence: CASSRIDGTAPCGYTF. The CDR3 bases are TGCGCCAGCAGCCGCATCGACGGGACAGCCCCCTGTGGCTACACCTTC.

The chain carries TRBV7-2 and TRBJ1-4; D not certain. The CDR3 contains 14 residues. The V gene's germline CDR1 is SGHTA and CDR2 FQGNSA. The V end was cut by 5 bases, the J end by 4 bases, with 11 bases between. Here the CDR3 reads CASSPRAHNEKLFF. DNA for the CDR3: TGTGCCAGCAGCCCACGGGCACATAATGAAAAACTGTTTTTT.

This clonotype was detected only a few times. The gene calls are TRBV19 and TRBJ1-5; D ambiguous. The CDR3 spans 15 residues. V lost 1 base and J lost 4, with 11 bases in between. Germline values: CDR1 LNHDA, CDR2 SQIVND (reference sequence). The CDR3 DNA reads as TGTGCCAGTAGTATAGTAGCCGGCATTAATCAGCCCCAGCATTTT. Translated: CASSIVAGINQPQHF.

This chain connects TRBV14 to TRBJ1-5; D gene unclear. CDR1 SGHDN and CDR2 FVKESK come from the germline V gene. V was shortened by 3 bases and J by 5 bases, with 8 bases between the two germline ends. There are 13 residues in the CDR3. The CDR3 sequence: CASSQDLDQPQHF. The CDR3 coding sequence is TGTGCCAGCAGCCAGGACTTAGATCAGCCCCAGCATTTT.

This clonotype was recorded at least ten times. The V call is TRBV7-6, the J call TRBJ1-2; 8 bases match TRBD1. CDR1 and CDR2 (germline): SGHVS, FNYEAQ. This CDR3 is built from 19 residues. The J segment lost 0 bases and the V segment lost 2 bases, leaving 14 bases of the junction unmatched. For the CDR3, the DNA is TGTGCCAGCAGCTTACAGTTTCGGACAGGGAAGGGGTCTAACTATGGCTACACCTTC. Residues: CASSLQFRTGKGSNYGYTF.

The gene calls are TRBV7-4 and TRBJ2-5, with unresolved D. CDR1 is SGHVT and CDR2 is SQSDAQ in the germline V gene. The V end lost 1 base, the J end lost 0 bases, and 9 bases lay between the germline ends. The CDR3 loop spans 15 amino acids. DNA for the CDR3: TGTGCCAGCAGCTTAGTAATCCTGAACCAAGAGACCCAGTACTTC. It codes for CASSLVILNQETQYF.

The chain uses TRBV12-3 or TRBV12-4 and TRBJ1-3; the D is unclear. The CDR3 is 11 amino acids. Trimming stripped 4 bases from V and 8 bases from J, with 6 bases between. The CDR3, as DNA: TGTGCCAGCAGTTCCGAGGACACCATATATTTT. It translates to CASSSEDTIYF.

V usage is TRBV12-3 or TRBV12-4 and J usage is TRBJ1-1; D perhaps matches TRBD1 (5 bases). The ends were cut back, 5 bases at V and 7 bases at J, with 20 bases in the middle. CDR3 size: 15 residues. CDR3 region: CASSPSGRPRGEAFF. CDR3 coding DNA: TGTGCCAGCAGTCCCTCGGGACGCCCAAGGGGTGAAGCTTTCTTT.

This clonotype turned up a few times. The chain is built from TRBV7-9 and TRBJ1-1; 7 nucleotides align to TRBD1. Losses at the gene ends were 4 bases for V and 7 bases for J; bases not matched to a gene: 9. Germline CDR1 is SEHNR and CDR2 is FQNEAQ (reference sequence). This CDR3 has 14 amino acids. The CDR3 coding sequence is TGTGCCAGCAGCTCGTCCCTGACAGGGCTTGAAGCTTTCTTT. This sequence encodes CASSSSLTGLEAFF.

This clonotype was picked up a small number of times. This chain connects TRBV6-2 or TRBV6-3 to TRBJ2-1, with D perhaps TRBD2 (6 bases). V lost 4 bases and J lost 0, with 13 bases in between. The germline V gene encodes CDR1 MNHEY and CDR2 SVGEGT. The CDR3 loop spans 16 amino acids. The CDR3 sequence: CASSSDYPSSYNEQFF. The DNA for the CDR3 is TGTGCCAGCAGTTCGGACTACCCGAGCTCCTACAATGAGCAGTTCTTC.

The chain is built from TRBV6-2 or TRBV6-3 and TRBJ2-5, with D maybe TRBD1 (5 bases). The CDR3 contains 14 residues. Trimming pared 2 bases from V and 4 bases from J, leaving 11 bases between. CDR1 is MNHEY, CDR2 SVGEGT, per germline. The CDR3 bases are TGTGCCAGCAGTTACCGGCAGGGAAGAGAGACCCAGTACTTC. It codes for CASSYRQGRETQYF.

V gene TRBV6-2 or TRBV6-3 combines with J gene TRBJ2-5; 10 bases fit TRBD2. This CDR3 region has 19 residues. Per the germline V gene, CDR1 is MNHEY and CDR2 is SVGEGT. V trimming: 2 bases; J trimming: 0 bases; junction bases outside the gene matches: 12. This chain's CDR3 is CASSYIPGLAGEDQETQYF. The CDR3 DNA sequence: TGTGCCAGCAGTTACATTCCGGGCCTAGCGGGAGAGGACCAAGAGACCCAGTACTTC.

The chain employs TRBV7-2 and TRBJ2-7; D perhaps matches TRBD1 (6 bases). The ends were cut back, 7 bases at V and 5 bases at J, with 18 bases in the middle. The CDR3 runs to 14 residues. Germline CDR1 is SGHTA and CDR2 is FQGNSA. CDR3 residues: CASTPGGGWDEQYF. The DNA of the CDR3 is TGTGCCAGCACCCCAGGTGGGGGCTGGGACGAGCAGTACTTC.

The V gene is TRBV6-2 or TRBV6-3, the J gene TRBJ1-2, with 7 bases aligning to TRBD1. The J segment lost 6 bases and the V segment lost 8 bases, leaving 9 bases of the junction unmatched. The CDR3 is 13 residues long. The germline V gene has CDR1 MNHEY and CDR2 SVGEGT. DNA of the CDR3: TGTGCCAGCGGGGAGACAGGGTTCAATGGCTACACCTTC. It encodes CASGETGFNGYTF.

The chain has TRBV12-3 or TRBV12-4 and TRBJ1-4; 7 nucleotides match TRBD1. This CDR3 is built from 15 residues. J was trimmed by 5 bases and V by 5 bases; bases with no gene match: 8. CDR3 sequence (DNA): TGTGCCAGCAGTAGCCGGGACAGCCTAAATGAAAAACTGTTTTTT. Its protein is CASSSRDSLNEKLFF.

This chain joins TRBV5-6 and TRBJ2-7; no clear D. CDR3 length equals 11 residues. Germline V CDR1 and CDR2: SGHDT, YYEEEE. V was clipped by 4 bases and J by 7 bases, with 9 bases between them. As DNA, the CDR3 is TGTGCCAGCAGCCTTTATGGTGAGCAGTACGTC. Encoded protein: CASSLYGEQYV.

This rearrangement joins TRBV2 to TRBJ2-7; TRBD1 matches 8 bases. CDR3 size: 14 residues. The germline gives CDR1 SNHLY, CDR2 FYNNEI. With V trimmed by 4 bases and J by 2 bases, 4 bases remained unmatched. CDR3 DNA: TGTGCCAGCAGTGCGGACAGGGTCACCTACGAGCAGTACTTC. Residues: CASSADRVTYEQYF.

The chain joins TRBV11-1 to TRBJ2-7; D possibly matches TRBD1 or TRBD2 (5 bases each). The CDR3 contains 15 residues. CDR1 and CDR2 (germline): SGHAT, FQDESV (reference sequence). V was clipped by 5 bases and J by 4 bases, with 18 bases between them. This chain's CDR3 is CASSDPVGRDYEQYF. In DNA, the CDR3 is TGTGCCAGCAGCGACCCGGTGGGACGCGATTACGAGCAGTACTTC.

This clonotype has at least ten counts. This chain uses TRBV11-2 with TRBJ2-3; D gene uncertain. Germline assignment: CDR1 SGHAT and CDR2 FQNNGV. With 1 base removed from V and 3 bases from J, the gap between germline ends came to 8 bases. The CDR3 extends over 14 amino acids. The CDR3 nucleotides are TGTGCCAGCAGCTTAGGGGCCGTAACAGATACGCAGTATTTT. It is translated as CASSLGAVTDTQYF.

The chain links TRBV12-3 or TRBV12-4 to TRBJ2-5, with TRBD1 identical over 9 bases. The CDR3 sequence is 13 residues long. V gave up 8 bases and J gave up 4 bases; unmatched junction bases: 5. DNA of the CDR3: TGTGCCAGCGGAACGGACAGGGGAGAGACCCAGTACTTC. Translated: CASGTDRGETQYF.

This chain connects TRBV7-2 to TRBJ2-2; D not resolved. V lost 2 bases, J lost 0 bases, and 7 bases lay in between. The CDR3 contains 15 residues. Germline lookup yields CDR1 SGHTA and CDR2 FQGNSA. CDR3 in DNA: TGTGCCAGCAGCTTACTAAATACGAACACCGGGGAGCTGTTTTTT. Translated: CASSLLNTNTGELFF.

This chain uses TRBV7-8 with TRBJ2-7; 11 bases are a match to TRBD2. CDR1 SGHVS and CDR2 FQNEAQ come from the germline V gene. J lost 5 bases, V lost 3 bases, and 18 bases had no gene match. The CDR3 runs to 19 residues. In DNA, the CDR3 is TGTGCCAGCAGCTTCTTTAGATGGGTAGCGGGAGGGCCGAGAAACGAGCAGTACTTC. Protein: CASSFFRWVAGGPRNEQYF. Full variable domain (remainder filled in from reference TRBV7-8 and TRBJ2-7): GAGVSQSPRYKVAKRGQDVALRCDPISGHVSLFWYQQALGQGPEFLTYFQNEAQLDKSGLPSDRFFAERPEGSVSTLKIQRTQQEDSAVYLCASSFFRWVAGGPRNEQYFGPGTRLTVT.

The gene calls are TRBV5-1 and TRBJ1-6, with D unresolved. V shed 1 base and J shed 0 bases, with 14 bases lying between them. The length of the CDR3 is 18 residues. Germline-derived CDR1 and CDR2 are SGHRS and YFSETQ. The CDR3, as DNA: TGCGCCAGCAGCTTGATCACCCAGGAGCGCTCCTATAATTCACCCCTCCACTTT. Translated, it gives CASSLITQERSYNSPLHF.

In this sample, this clonotype turned up a few times. The V gene is TRBV6-6, the J gene TRBJ2-2; tentatively, D is TRBD1 or TRBD2 (5 bases each). Germline V lookup: CDR1 MNHNY, CDR2 SVGAGI (reference sequence). This CDR3 is 14 amino acids long. V shed 0 bases and J shed 6 bases, with 8 bases lying between them. The CDR3 nucleotides read TGTGCCAGCAGTTACTCGTGGGGGTCCGGGGAGCTGTTTTTT. This encodes CASSYSWGSGELFF.